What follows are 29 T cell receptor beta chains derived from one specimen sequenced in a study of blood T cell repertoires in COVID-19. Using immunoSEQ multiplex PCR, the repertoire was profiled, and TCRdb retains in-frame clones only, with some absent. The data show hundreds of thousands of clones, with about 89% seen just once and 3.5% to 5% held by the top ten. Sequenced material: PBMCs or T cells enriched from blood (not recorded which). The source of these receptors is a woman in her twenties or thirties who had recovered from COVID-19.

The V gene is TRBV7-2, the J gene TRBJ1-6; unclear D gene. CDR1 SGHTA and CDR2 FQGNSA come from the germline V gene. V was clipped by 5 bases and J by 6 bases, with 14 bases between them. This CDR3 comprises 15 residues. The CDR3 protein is CASSIQQMFNSPLHF. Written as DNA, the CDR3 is TGTGCCAGCAGCATTCAACAGATGTTTAATTCACCCCTCCACTTT.

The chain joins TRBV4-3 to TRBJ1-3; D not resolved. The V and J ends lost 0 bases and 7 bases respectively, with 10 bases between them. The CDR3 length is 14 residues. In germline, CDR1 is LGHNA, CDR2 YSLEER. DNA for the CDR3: TGCGCCAGCAGCCAAGATCCCTCTCTGAACACCATATATTTT. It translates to CASSQDPSLNTIYF.

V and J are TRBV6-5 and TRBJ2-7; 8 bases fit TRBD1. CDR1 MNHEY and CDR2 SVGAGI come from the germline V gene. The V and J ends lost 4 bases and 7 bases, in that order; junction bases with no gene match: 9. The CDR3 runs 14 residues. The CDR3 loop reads CASSSDRELWEQYF. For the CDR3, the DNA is TGTGCCAGCAGTTCGGACAGGGAATTGTGGGAGCAGTACTTC.

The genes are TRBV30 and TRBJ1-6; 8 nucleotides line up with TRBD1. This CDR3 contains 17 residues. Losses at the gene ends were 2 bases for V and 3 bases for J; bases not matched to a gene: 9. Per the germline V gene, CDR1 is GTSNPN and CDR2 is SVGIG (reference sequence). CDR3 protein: CAWSRTGGYDYNSPLHF. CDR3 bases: TGTGCCTGGAGTAGAACAGGGGGTTATGACTATAATTCACCCCTCCACTTT. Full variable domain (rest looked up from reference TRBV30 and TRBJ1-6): SQTIHQWPATLVQPVGSPLSLECTVEGTSNPNLYWYRQAAGRGLQLLFYSVGIGQISSEVPQNLSASRPQDRQFILSSKKLLLSDSGFYLCAWSRTGGYDYNSPLHFGNGTRLTVT.

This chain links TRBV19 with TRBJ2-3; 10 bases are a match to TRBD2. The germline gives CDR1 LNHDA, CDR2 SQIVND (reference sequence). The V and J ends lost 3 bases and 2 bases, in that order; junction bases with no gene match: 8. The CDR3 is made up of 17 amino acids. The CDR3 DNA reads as TGTGCCAGTAGTATCGCGGCTAGCGGGAGCGACACAGATACGCAGTATTTT. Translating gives CASSIAASGSDTDTQYF.

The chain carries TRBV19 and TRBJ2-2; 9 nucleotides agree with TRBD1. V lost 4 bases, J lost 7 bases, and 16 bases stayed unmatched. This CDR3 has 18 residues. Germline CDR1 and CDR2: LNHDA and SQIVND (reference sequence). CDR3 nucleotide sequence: TGTGCCAGTAGTACAACAGGGGGCCTGGGTTTTTCCGGCGGGGAGCTGTTTTTT. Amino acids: CASSTTGGLGFSGGELFF.

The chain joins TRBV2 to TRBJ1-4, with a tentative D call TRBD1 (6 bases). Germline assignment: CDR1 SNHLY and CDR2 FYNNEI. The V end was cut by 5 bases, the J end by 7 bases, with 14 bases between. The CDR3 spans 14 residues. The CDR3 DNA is TGTGCCAGCAGTCCAGGGACATGGGTTGAAAAACTGTTTTTT. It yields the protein CASSPGTWVEKLFF.

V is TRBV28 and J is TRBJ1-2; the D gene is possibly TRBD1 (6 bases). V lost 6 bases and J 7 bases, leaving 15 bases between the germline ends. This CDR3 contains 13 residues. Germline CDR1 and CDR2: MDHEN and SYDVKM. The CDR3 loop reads CASSRAGAGGYTF. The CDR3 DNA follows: TGTGCCAGCAGCCGAGCAGGGGCGGGTGGCTACACCTTC.

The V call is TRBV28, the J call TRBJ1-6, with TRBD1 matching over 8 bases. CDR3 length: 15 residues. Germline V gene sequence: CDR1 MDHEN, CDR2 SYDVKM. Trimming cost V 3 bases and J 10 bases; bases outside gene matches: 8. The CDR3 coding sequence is TGTGCCAGCAGTTTGGACAGGGTCCAGGGGTCACCCCTCCACTTT. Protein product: CASSLDRVQGSPLHF.

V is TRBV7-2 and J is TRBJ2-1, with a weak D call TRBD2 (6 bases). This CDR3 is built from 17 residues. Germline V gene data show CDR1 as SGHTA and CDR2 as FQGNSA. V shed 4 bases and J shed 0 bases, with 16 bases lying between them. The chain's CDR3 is CASSYREAAASYNEQFF. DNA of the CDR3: TGTGCCAGCAGCTATAGGGAGGCAGCGGCCTCCTACAATGAGCAGTTCTTC.

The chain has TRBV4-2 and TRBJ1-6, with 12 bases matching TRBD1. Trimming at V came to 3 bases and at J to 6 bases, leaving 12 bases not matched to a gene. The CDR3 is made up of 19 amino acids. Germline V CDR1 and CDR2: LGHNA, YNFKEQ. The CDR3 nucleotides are TGTGCCAGCAGCCAGGACCCAGCGGGACAGGGGGCTTTTAATTCACCCCTCCACTTT. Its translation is CASSQDPAGQGAFNSPLHF.

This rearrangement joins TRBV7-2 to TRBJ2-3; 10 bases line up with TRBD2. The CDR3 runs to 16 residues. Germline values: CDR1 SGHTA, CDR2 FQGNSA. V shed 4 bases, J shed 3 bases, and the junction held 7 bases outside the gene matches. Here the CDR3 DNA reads TGTGCCAGCAGCTCCACCTTTAGCGGGAGGACAGATACGCAGTATTTT. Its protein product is CASSSTFSGRTDTQYF.

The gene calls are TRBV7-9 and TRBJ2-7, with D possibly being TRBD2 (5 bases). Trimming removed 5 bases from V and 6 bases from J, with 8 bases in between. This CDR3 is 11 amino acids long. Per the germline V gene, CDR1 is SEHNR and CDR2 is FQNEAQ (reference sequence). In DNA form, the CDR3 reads TGTGCCAGCAGCCCTAGCTCCGAGCAGTACTTC. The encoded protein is CASSPSSEQYF.

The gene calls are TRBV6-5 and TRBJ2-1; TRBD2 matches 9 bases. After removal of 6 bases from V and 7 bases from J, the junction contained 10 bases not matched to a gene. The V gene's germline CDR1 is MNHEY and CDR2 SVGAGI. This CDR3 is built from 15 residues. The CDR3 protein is CASRALAGVDNEQFF. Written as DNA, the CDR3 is TGTGCCAGCAGAGCCTTAGCGGGAGTAGATAATGAGCAGTTCTTC.

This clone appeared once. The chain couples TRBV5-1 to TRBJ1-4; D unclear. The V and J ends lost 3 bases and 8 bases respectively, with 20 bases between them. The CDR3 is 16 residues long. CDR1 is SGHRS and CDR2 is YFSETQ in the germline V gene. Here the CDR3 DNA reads TGCGCCAGCAGCTCCTCAGGCGGCTCCGGGAGCGAAAAACTGTTTTTT. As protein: CASSSSGGSGSEKLFF. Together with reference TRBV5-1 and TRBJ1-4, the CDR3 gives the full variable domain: KAGVTQTPRYLIKTRGQQVTLSCSPISGHRSVSWYQQTPGQGLQFLFEYFSETQRNKGNFPGRFSGRQFSNSRSEMNVSTLELGDSALYLCASSSSGGSGSEKLFFGSGTQLSVL.

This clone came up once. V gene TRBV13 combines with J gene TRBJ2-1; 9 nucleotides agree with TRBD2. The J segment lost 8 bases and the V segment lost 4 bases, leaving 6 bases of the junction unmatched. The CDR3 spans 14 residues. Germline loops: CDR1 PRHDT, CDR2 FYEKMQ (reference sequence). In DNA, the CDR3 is TGTGCCAGCAGCTCAGAGGGCGGGAGGGATGAGCAGTTCTTC. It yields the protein CASSSEGGRDEQFF. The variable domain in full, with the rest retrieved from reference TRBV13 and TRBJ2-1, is AAGVIQSPRHLIKEKRETATLKCYPIPRHDTVYWYQQGPGQDPQFLISFYEKMQSDKGSIPDRFSAQQFSDYHSELNMSSLELGDSALYFCASSSEGGRDEQFFGPGTRLTVL.

This CDR3 reads CASSDHTSDTQYF. The CDR3 region has the DNA TGTGCCAGCAGCGACCATACTAGCGATACGCAGTATTTT. The V call is TRBV28, the J call TRBJ2-3; weak D call: TRBD2 (6 bases). This CDR3 is 13 amino acids long. Germline assignment: CDR1 MDHEN and CDR2 SYDVKM. The V gene lost 6 bases and the J gene lost 6 bases, with 13 bases spanning the gap.

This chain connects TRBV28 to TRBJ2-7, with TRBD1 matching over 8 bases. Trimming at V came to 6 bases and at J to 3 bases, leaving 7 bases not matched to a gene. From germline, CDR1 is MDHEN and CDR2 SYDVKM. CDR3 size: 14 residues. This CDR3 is CASRSTGGGYEQYF. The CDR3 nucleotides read TGTGCCAGCAGGTCTACAGGGGGTGGCTACGAGCAGTACTTC.

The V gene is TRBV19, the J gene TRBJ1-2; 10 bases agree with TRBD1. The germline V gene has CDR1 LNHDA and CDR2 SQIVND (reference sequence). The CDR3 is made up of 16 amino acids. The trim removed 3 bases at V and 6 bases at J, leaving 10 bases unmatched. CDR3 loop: CASSMGTGDLLDGYTF. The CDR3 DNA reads TGTGCCAGTAGTATGGGGACAGGGGATTTGCTGGATGGCTACACCTTC.

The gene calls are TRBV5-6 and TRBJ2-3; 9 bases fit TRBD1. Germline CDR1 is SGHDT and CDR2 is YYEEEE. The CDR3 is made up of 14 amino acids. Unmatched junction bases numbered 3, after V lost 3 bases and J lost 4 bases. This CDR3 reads CASSSDRGADTQYF. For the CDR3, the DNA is TGTGCCAGCAGCTCGGACAGGGGCGCAGATACGCAGTATTTT.

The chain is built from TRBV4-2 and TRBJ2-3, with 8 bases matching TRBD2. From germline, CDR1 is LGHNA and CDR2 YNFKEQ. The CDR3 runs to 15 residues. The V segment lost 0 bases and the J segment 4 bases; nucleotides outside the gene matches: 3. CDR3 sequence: CASSQDGTSADTQYF. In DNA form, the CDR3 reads TGTGCCAGCAGCCAAGATGGGACTAGTGCAGATACGCAGTATTTT.

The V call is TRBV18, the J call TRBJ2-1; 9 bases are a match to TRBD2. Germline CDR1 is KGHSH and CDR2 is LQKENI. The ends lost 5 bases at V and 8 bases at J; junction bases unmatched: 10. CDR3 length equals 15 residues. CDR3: CASSFGGGAWDEQFF. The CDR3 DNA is TGTGCCAGCTCATTTGGCGGGGGGGCCTGGGATGAGCAGTTCTTC. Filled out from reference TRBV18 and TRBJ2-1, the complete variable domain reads NAGVMQNPRHLVRRRGQEARLRCSPMKGHSHVYWYRQLPEEGLKFMVYLQKENIIDESGMPKERFSAEFPKEGPSILRIQQVVRGDSAAYFCASSFGGGAWDEQFFGPGTRLTVL.

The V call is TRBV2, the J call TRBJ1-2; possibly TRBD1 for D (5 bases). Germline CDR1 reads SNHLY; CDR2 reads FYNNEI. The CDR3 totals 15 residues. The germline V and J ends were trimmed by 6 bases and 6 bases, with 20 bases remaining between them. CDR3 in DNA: TGTGCCAGCAGGGACATTGAGGCGGCCCGTCATGGCTACACCTTC. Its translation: CASRDIEAARHGYTF.

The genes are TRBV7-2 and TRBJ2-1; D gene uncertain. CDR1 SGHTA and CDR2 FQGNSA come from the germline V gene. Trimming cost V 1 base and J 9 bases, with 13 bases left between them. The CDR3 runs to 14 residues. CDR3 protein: CASSLGRSPPEQFF. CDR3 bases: TGTGCCAGCAGCTTAGGCCGGTCACCCCCTGAGCAGTTCTTC.

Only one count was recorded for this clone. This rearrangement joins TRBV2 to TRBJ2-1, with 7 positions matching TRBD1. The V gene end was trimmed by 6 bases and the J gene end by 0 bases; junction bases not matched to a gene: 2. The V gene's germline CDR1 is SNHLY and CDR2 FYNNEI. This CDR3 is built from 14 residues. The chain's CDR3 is CASRGDSSYNEQFF. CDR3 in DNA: TGTGCCAGCAGGGGGGACAGCTCCTACAATGAGCAGTTCTTC.

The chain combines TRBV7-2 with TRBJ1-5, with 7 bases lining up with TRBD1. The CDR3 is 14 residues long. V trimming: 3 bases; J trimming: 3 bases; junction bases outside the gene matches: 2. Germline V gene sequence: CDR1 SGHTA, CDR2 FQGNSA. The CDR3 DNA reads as TGTGCCAGCAGCTTCGGGACAGACAATCAGCCCCAGCATTTT. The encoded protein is CASSFGTDNQPQHF.

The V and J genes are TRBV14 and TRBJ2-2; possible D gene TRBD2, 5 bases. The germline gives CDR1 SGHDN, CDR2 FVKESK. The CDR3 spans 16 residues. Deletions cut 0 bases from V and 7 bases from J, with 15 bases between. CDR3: CASSQDIRTGVGELFF. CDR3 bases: TGTGCCAGCAGCCAAGATATACGGACTGGTGTCGGGGAGCTGTTTTTT.

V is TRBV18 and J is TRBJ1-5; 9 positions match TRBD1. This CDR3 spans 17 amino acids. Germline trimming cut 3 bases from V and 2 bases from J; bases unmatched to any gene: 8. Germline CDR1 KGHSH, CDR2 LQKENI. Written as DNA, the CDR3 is TGTGCCAGCTCACCCCGAACAGGGGGCGCAGGCAATCAGCCCCAGCATTTT. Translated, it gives CASSPRTGGAGNQPQHF.

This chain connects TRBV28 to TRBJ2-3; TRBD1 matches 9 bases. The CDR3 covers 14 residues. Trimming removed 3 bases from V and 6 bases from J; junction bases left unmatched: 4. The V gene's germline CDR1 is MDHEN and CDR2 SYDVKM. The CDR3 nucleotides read TGTGCCAGCAGTTTCCCGGGACAGGGTGATACGCAGTATTTT. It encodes CASSFPGQGDTQYF.